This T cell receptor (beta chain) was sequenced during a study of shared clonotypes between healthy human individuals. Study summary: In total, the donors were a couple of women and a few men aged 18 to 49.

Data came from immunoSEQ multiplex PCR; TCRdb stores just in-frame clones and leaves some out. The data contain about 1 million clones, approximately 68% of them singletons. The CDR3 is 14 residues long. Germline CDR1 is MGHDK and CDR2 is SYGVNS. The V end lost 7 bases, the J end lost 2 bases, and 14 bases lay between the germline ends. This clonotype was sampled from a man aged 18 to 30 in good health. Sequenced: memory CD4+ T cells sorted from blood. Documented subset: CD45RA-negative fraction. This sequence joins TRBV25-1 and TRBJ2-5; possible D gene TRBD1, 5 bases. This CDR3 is CASTPRQPQETQYF. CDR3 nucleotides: TGTGCCAGCACCCCCCGACAGCCGCAAGAGACCCAGTACTTC.